This TCR beta chain stems from a study of T-cell memory formation after mild COVID-19. Study-wide points: Clones contracting across day 15 to 85 had a balanced CD4/CD8 profile; later expanding clones leaned CD4+.

This clonotype occurred many times. Its cognate antigen is unknown. V lost 4 bases and J lost 5, with 18 bases in between. This CDR3 comprises 15 residues. CDR1 is SGHRS and CDR2 is YFSETQ in the germline V gene. MiXCR, run by TCRdb on the 5' RACE reads, gives a single entry per CDR3 protein. The sample lists over 150,000 distinct CDR3 sequences; 20% to 25% were seen once. The receptor was derived from an adult woman who had mild COVID-19 (a few samples of this study predate the infection). Cell type and time point are not known. V is TRBV5-1 and J is TRBJ1-1; no clear D gene. Sequencing was done on a sample of PBMCs or a T cell subset sorted from them (not recorded which). The CDR3 coding sequence is TGCGCCAGCAGCGGAGAGGAGGTTGGATATACTGAAGCTTTCTTT. Its protein is CASSGEEVGYTEAFF. Supplemented by reference TRBV5-1 and TRBJ1-1, the full variable domain reads KAGVTQTPRYLIKTRGQQVTLSCSPISGHRSVSWYQQTPGQGLQFLFEYFSETQRNKGNFPGRFSGRQFSNSRSEMNVSTLELGDSALYLCASSGEEVGYTEAFFGQGTRLTVV.